This T cell receptor beta chain originates from a study of shared clonotypes between healthy human individuals (dated by TCRdb to 2018 to 2020). Context from the whole study: Three men and a couple of women, aged 18 to 49 years, made up the cohort. To estimate repertoire size and how much clonotypes are shared between individuals, the study performed deep sequencing of blood TCR repertoires from about five healthy adults. To increase sequencing depth and limit assay-specific biases, TCR repertoire library preparation and sequencing were carried out by different laboratories using diverse techniques. Per donor, leukapheresis produced somewhere between about 0.94 and 10 billion PBMCs.

Results and caveats for the whole study, not just this receptor: Only blood was sampled, and tissue TCR repertoires likely differ from those in blood. The small number of donors limited the genetic and exposure-history diversity represented. Based on pairwise subsampling, the degree of clonotype sharing among donors was expected to be affected by sequencing depth.

The CDR3 starts with the cysteine, ends with the phenylalanine, and has 17 residues. The kept DNA is CDR3 alone, 51 bases in frame from the first base. The germline V gene yields SGHTA for CDR1 and FQGNSA for CDR2. The V end loses 1 base and the J end loses 2 bases, and a stretch of 18 bases separates them. The donors were healthy, HIV-negative adults with no recently reported acute infections or vaccinations. Every donor was a Caucasian adult living in Nashville, Tennessee, USA. For unsorted samples, tens of millions of PBMCs were counted, and genomic DNA was extracted using the QIAamp DNA Blood Mini kit. After blood collection by leukapheresis, PBMCs were isolated using Ficoll-Histopaque density gradient centrifugation and then cryopreserved in the vapor phase of liquid nitrogen. With regard to this clone: The clone's antigen remains unknown. There are no base qualities to consult, and no much larger clone falls within one base.

TCR CDR3 regions were amplified from genomic DNA by multiplex PCR using the deep immunoSEQ assay. Extracted genomic DNA from each cell subset was distributed evenly across all wells of several immunoSEQ 96-well plates, and each plate was treated as a replicate. For unsorted PBMC, each replicate PCR was loaded with about 300 ng genomic DNA, equivalent to tens of thousands of T cell genomes. Ten immunoSEQ deep assay plates were used to sequence unsorted PBMC genomic DNA. The purified libraries were quantified using a Qubit 3.0 fluorometer, sized with a Bioanalyzer 2100, and then quantified again using the KAPA Library Quantification kit. Each immunoSEQ 96-well plate was sequenced on its own single-read 150-cycle Illumina NextSeq 550 flow cell. In the paper's pipeline: Because only junctional sequences without quality scores were contained in the immunoSEQ output, filtering matching that applied to full-length reads could not be performed. Sequences were annotated with PyIR, a Python wrapper for IgBLAST v1.9, using IMGT germline references to assign V/J genes and CDR3. Reads were filtered out if the reads had weak V/J assignments (E-value above 1e-6), no CDR3, stop codons, out-of-frame junctions, or ambiguous translated residues. V3J clonotypes were defined by identical inferred V gene, J gene, and CDR3 amino acid sequence. The percentage overlap between two repertoires was calculated by dividing the number of shared unique clonotypes by the size of the smaller repertoire. Three approaches were used to assess repertoire richness: RTK rarefaction, the Chao1 estimator, and Recon v2.1 estimates of unobserved clonotypes. The table comes from immuneACCESS by way of TCRdb, which keeps in-frame sequences with V and J called. Part of the clones is missing from these tables; in studies checked, under half for an unresolved V gene and the rest for unknown reasons. D and trimming were read from the DNA, whereas the V and J calls and clone size are those reported in that table. For this sample the table gives about half a million clones, of which about 78% were detected only once. Jointly, the top ten make up around 12% of the sample.

The sample was PBMCs. The rearrangement joined TRBV7-2 to TRBJ2-7, and the D gene may be TRBD2, 7 bases matching. This TCR was sampled from a woman in her 40s in good health. Some clones in this sample may be carry-over from other donors' samples. The nucleotide sequence reads TGTGCCAGCAGCTTAGGAGGTGGGGGGGCTCAAGCCTACGAGCAGTACTTC. Its protein is CASSLGGGGAQAYEQYF.